These 23 T cell receptor beta chains were sequenced from one sample in a study of shared clonotypes between healthy human individuals. The protocol was immunoSEQ multiplex PCR, while the TCRdb copy is restricted to in-frame clones and leaves out a portion. The table shows roughly 2.5 million clones, with approximately 92% occurring only once. Material: naive CD4+ T cells sorted from blood. Subset indicated: CD45RA+ positively selected. These TCRs come from a man younger than 30 in good health.

This clone showed up just once. The genes are TRBV25-1 and TRBJ2-1; the D is unclear. This CDR3 is 14 amino acids long. Trimming took 7 bases from V and 5 from J, leaving 15 bases between them. The germline gives CDR1 MGHDK, CDR2 SYGVNS. The CDR3 loop reads CASKTPAGNNEQFF. CDR3 coding DNA: TGTGCCAGCAAGACCCCCGCAGGTAACAATGAGCAGTTCTTC.

With respect to this clone: One end of the junction is discordant with germline, which a read error may explain. The chain employs TRBV5-8 and TRBJ2-7; TRBD1 is a possible D gene (6 bases). The CDR3 sequence is 11 residues long. Germline loops: CDR1 SGHTS, CDR2 YDEGEE. CDR3 region: CASSLGKGHSF. The CDR3 nucleotides are TGTGCCAGCAGCTTGGGCAAGGGACACTCCTTC.

This clone was found once. This chain uses TRBV19 with TRBJ2-1; D not certain. The CDR3 is made up of 14 amino acids. The V gene lost 9 bases and the J gene lost 0 bases, with 12 bases spanning the gap. Germline assignment: CDR1 LNHDA and CDR2 SQIVND (reference sequence). The CDR3 nucleotides read TGTGCCAGCCGGTCCGTGGGCTCCTACAATGAGCAGTTCTTC. Translating it yields CASRSVGSYNEQFF.

V is TRBV9 and J is TRBJ2-5, with TRBD2 matching 8 bases. This CDR3 has 14 residues. V shed 3 bases, J shed 5 bases, and the junction held 6 bases outside the gene matches. The germline V gene has CDR1 SGDLS and CDR2 YYNGEE. The CDR3 nucleotides are TGTGCCAGCAGCGAGAGGGGACTAGTTGAGACCCAGTACTTC. Its protein product is CASSERGLVETQYF. The full variable domain, rest sourced from reference TRBV9 and TRBJ2-5, is DSGVTQTPKHLITATGQRVTLRCSPRSGDLSVYWYQQSLDQGLQFLIQYYNGEERAKGNILERFSAQQFPDLHSELNLSSLELGDSALYFCASSERGLVETQYFGPGTRLLVL.

The V gene is TRBV7-2, the J gene TRBJ1-5, with TRBD1 matching 8 bases. CDR1 SGHTA and CDR2 FQGNSA come from the germline V gene. The CDR3 spans 18 residues. Germline trimming cut 5 bases from V and 5 bases from J; bases unmatched to any gene: 17. The chain's CDR3 is CASSPNRPGQGSYQPQHF. Here the CDR3 DNA reads TGTGCCAGCAGCCCTAATAGGCCCGGACAGGGCTCTTATCAGCCCCAGCATTTT.

Note on this clone: The sample carries other DNA sequences with the same CDR3. This chain joins TRBV25-1 and TRBJ2-3, with TRBD2 matching 8 bases. CDR3 size: 15 residues. V gave up 3 bases and J gave up 2 bases; unmatched junction bases: 4. The V gene's germline CDR1 is MGHDK and CDR2 SYGVNS. CDR3 residues: CASSDVAGYTDTQYF. The CDR3 nucleotides are TGTGCCAGCAGTGACGTAGCGGGGTACACAGATACGCAGTATTTT.

This clone has only one observation. The DNA is left out, because the CDR3 cannot be placed on it with certainty; the CDR3 is given as TCRdb lists it. This rearrangement joins TRBV28 to TRBJ1-1. Ends included, the CDR3 has 16 residues. Germline CDR1 MDHEN, CDR2 SYDVKM. The CDR3 sequence: CASSLGFRGRSTEAFF.

The chain combines TRBV5-1 with TRBJ2-3, with TRBD2 identical over 12 bases. Germline CDR1 SGHRS, CDR2 YFSETQ. V gave up 4 bases and J gave up 6 bases; unmatched junction bases: 15. This CDR3 has 18 residues. CDR3 coding DNA: TGCGCCAGCAGCACAACAACCAGACTAGCGGGAGAAGTGGATACGCAGTATTTT. Protein product: CASSTTTRLAGEVDTQYF.

V gene TRBV2 combines with J gene TRBJ2-2; 7 positions match TRBD1. The V gene's germline CDR1 is SNHLY and CDR2 FYNNEI. CDR3 length: 14 residues. V was pared by 5 bases and J by 6 bases, with 6 bases of the junction left unmatched. As DNA, the CDR3 is TGTGCCAGCAGTAGACAGCAGGGGGCCGGGGAGCTGTTTTTT. As protein: CASSRQQGAGELFF.

V is TRBV2 and J is TRBJ1-2; TRBD1 matches 7 bases. V was pared by 6 bases and J by 4 bases, with 8 bases of the junction left unmatched. Germline CDR1 is SNHLY and CDR2 is FYNNEI. CDR3 length equals 14 residues. The CDR3 nucleotides are TGTGCCAGCAGCGGACAGGTTGTGATCTATGGCTACACCTTC. Its protein product is CASSGQVVIYGYTF.

For this clone: Other DNA sequences of this sample code for an identical CDR3. The chain employs TRBV30 and TRBJ2-2, with 8 bases lining up with TRBD1. Germline V gene data show CDR1 as GTSNPN and CDR2 as SVGIG (reference sequence). The CDR3 has 13 amino acids. J was trimmed by 5 bases and V by 6 bases; bases with no gene match: 5. Written as DNA, the CDR3 is TGTGCCTGCGACAGGGGTGGGACCGGGGAGCTGTTTTTT. Protein sequence: CACDRGGTGELFF.

In its sample, this clone was seen a few times. The chain recombines TRBV6-1 with TRBJ2-7; D gene uncertain. Germline lookup yields CDR1 MNHNS and CDR2 SASEGT. Trimming removed 0 bases from V and 6 bases from J, with 18 bases in between. CDR3 length: 16 residues. In DNA, the CDR3 is TGTGCCAGCAGTGAAGCAATAATGGGGTTGGTCGGCGAGCAGTACTTC. This translates into CASSEAIMGLVGEQYF.

The chain links TRBV5-4 to TRBJ2-1, with 8 positions matching TRBD1. Germline V gene data show CDR1 as SGHNT and CDR2 as YYREEE (reference sequence). V lost 4 bases and J lost 7; bases outside the gene matches: 7. The CDR3 covers 14 residues. The CDR3, as DNA: TGTGCCAGCAGCCGTTCAGGGGGCACGAATGAGCAGTTCTTC. It is translated as CASSRSGGTNEQFF. Complete variable domain (other parts from reference TRBV5-4 and TRBJ2-1): ETGVTQSPTHLIKTRGQQVTLRCSSQSGHNTVSWYQQALGQGPQFIFQYYREEENGRGNFPPRFSGLQFPNYSSELNVNALELDDSALYLCASSRSGGTNEQFFGPGTRLTVL.

This chain links TRBV30 with TRBJ2-1; TRBD2 matches at 8 bases. V lost 3 bases to trimming and J lost 7 bases; unmatched junction nucleotides: 8. Germline CDR1 GTSNPN, CDR2 SVGIG (reference sequence). This CDR3 has 14 residues. The CDR3 nucleotides are TGTGCCTGGAGGGCCGGGAGGGCTGAGAATGAGCAGTTCTTC. Residues: CAWRAGRAENEQFF.

The V and J genes are TRBV19 and TRBJ2-1, with TRBD2 matching 12 bases. The V segment lost 7 bases and the J segment 4 bases; nucleotides outside the gene matches: 8. Germline V gives CDR1 LNHDA, CDR2 SQIVND (reference sequence). The CDR3 has 16 residues. The CDR3 is CASTGLAGRDYNEQFF. CDR3 coding DNA: TGTGCCAGTACCGGACTAGCGGGAAGAGATTACAATGAGCAGTTCTTC. Drawing the rest from reference TRBV19 and TRBJ2-1, the complete variable domain is DGGITQSPKYLFRKEGQNVTLSCEQNLNHDAMYWYRQDPGQGLRLIYYSQIVNDFQKGDIAEGYSVSREKKESFPLTVTSAQKNPTAFYLCASTGLAGRDYNEQFFGPGTRLTVL.

The chain employs TRBV19 and TRBJ2-1; 8 positions agree with TRBD1. Trimming at V came to 5 bases and at J to 3 bases, leaving 6 bases not matched to a gene. CDR3 length equals 15 residues. CDR1 is LNHDA, CDR2 SQIVND, per germline (reference sequence). Here the CDR3 reads CASSARTGSYNEQFF. CDR3 nucleotide sequence: TGTGCCAGTAGTGCTAGGACAGGGAGCTACAATGAGCAGTTCTTC.

The V call is TRBV11-3, the J call TRBJ2-5; 7 bases fit TRBD1. Germline CDR1 and CDR2: SGHNT and YENEEA. V was pared by 4 bases and J by 4 bases, with 9 bases of the junction left unmatched. The length of the CDR3 is 15 residues. CDR3 protein: CASSSRQGVIETQYF. CDR3 sequence (DNA): TGTGCCAGCAGCTCCCGACAGGGAGTCATAGAGACCCAGTACTTC. Combining the CDR3 with reference TRBV11-3 and TRBJ2-5 gives the whole variable domain EAGVVQSPRYKIIEKKQPVAFWCNPISGHNTLYWYLQNLGQGPELLIRYENEEAVDDSQLPKDRFSAERLKGVDSTLKIQPAELGDSAVYLCASSSRQGVIETQYFGPGTRLLVL.

In nucleotides, the CDR3 is TGTGCCAGCAGTTACCCCGGGGTTACAGATACGCAGTATTTT. It specifies CASSYPGVTDTQYF. The genes are TRBV6-5 and TRBJ2-3; TRBD2 is a possible D gene (5 bases). The CDR3 runs to 14 residues. Germline-derived CDR1 and CDR2 are MNHEY and SVGAGI. Trimming removed 2 bases at V and 3 bases at J, with 9 bases between.

The chain employs TRBV7-9 and TRBJ2-3; the D gene is possibly TRBD2 (7 bases). The length of the CDR3 is 15 residues. The germline V gene has CDR1 SEHNR and CDR2 FQNEAQ (reference sequence). The V and J ends lost 2 bases and 4 bases respectively, with 13 bases between them. The DNA for the CDR3 is TGTGCCAGCAGCTTATCCGGGGGGCTGGCAGATACGCAGTATTTT. Translation gives CASSLSGGLADTQYF.

The CDR3 sequence is CASSEQGARAFF. CDR3 nucleotides: TGTGCCAGCAGTGAACAGGGGGCTCGGGCTTTCTTT. J is TRBJ1-1 and V is TRBV2, with 8 bases identical to TRBD1. CDR3 size: 12 residues. Per germline, CDR1 SNHLY and CDR2 FYNNEI. J gave up 11 bases and V 2 bases, and 4 bases lay outside the gene matches.

The chain combines TRBV21-1 with TRBJ2-1; the table assigns TRBD1, which was not confirmed against the DNA. TRBV21-1 is reported as a pseudogene. The CDR3 covers 15 residues. The CDR3 region is CASSRTGDRHNEQFF. The CDR3 nucleotides read TGTGCCAGCAGCCGGACAGGGGACCGTCACAATGAGCAGTTCTTC.

V and J are TRBV2 and TRBJ1-4; 9 bases agree with TRBD1. The CDR3 runs to 14 residues. The V gene's germline CDR1 is SNHLY and CDR2 FYNNEI. V gave up 7 bases and J gave up 5 bases; unmatched junction bases: 5. This CDR3 is CASTRTGENEKLFF. The CDR3 DNA sequence: TGTGCCAGCACCAGGACAGGGGAGAATGAAAAACTGTTTTTT.

Remarks on this clone: The same CDR3 is also encoded by other DNA sequences in this sample. The V and J genes are TRBV18 and TRBJ1-5, with a possible D match to TRBD1 (5 bases). The CDR3 spans 13 residues. Germline V gene data show CDR1 as KGHSH and CDR2 as LQKENI. Trimming cost V 4 bases and J 4 bases, with 8 bases left between them. The CDR3 spells CASSQGRNQPQHF. The CDR3 nucleotides are TGTGCCAGCTCACAGGGGCGGAATCAGCCCCAGCATTTT. Together with reference TRBV18 and TRBJ1-5, the CDR3 gives the full variable domain: NAGVMQNPRHLVRRRGQEARLRCSPMKGHSHVYWYRQLPEEGLKFMVYLQKENIIDESGMPKERFSAEFPKEGPSILRIQQVVRGDSAAYFCASSQGRNQPQHFGDGTRLSIL.